This T cell receptor (beta chain) derives from a study of Ad26.COV2.S vaccination and SARS-CoV-2 variants. Looking at the study overall: Once, or twice with 56 days between doses, Ad26.COV2.S was given intramuscularly.

The assay was immunoSEQ multiplex PCR, and TCRdb's table has in-frame clones only and misses some. The profile shows 300,000 to 350,000 clones, roughly 90% of them singletons. V lost 0 bases, J lost 6 bases, and 12 bases stayed unmatched. This CDR3 is built from 17 residues. Looked up from germline, CDR1 is SGHRS and CDR2 is YFSETQ. Documented treatment: about 20 received Ad26.COV2.S at low or high dose, single or two shots; 5 received placebo; per-sample allocation not given. Sample collection was performed on day 63 after the first vaccine or placebo injection. Expressing Wuhan-strain SARS-CoV-2 spike, an Ad26 vector served as the vaccine.

Source: peripheral blood, taken in a trial of Ad26.COV2.S vaccine versus placebo. The chain is built from TRBV5-1 and TRBJ2-1; 7 bases agree with TRBD2. The sequence was collected from a person aged 18 to 59 who received the Ad26.COV2.S COVID-19 vaccine or a placebo. Written as DNA, the CDR3 is TGCGCCAGCAGCTTGGAGTGGGACTACGCCGGGTTCAATGAGCAGTTCTTC. Its translation is CASSLEWDYAGFNEQFF.